The 29 T cell receptor beta chains given below trace back to one sample, sequenced in a study of T cell responses to AZD1222 COVID-19 vaccine. The assay was immunoSEQ multiplex PCR, and TCRdb's table has in-frame clones only and misses some. The data contain around 120,000 clones, around 89% of them singletons. The sample in question was peripheral blood, obtained on day 0 of MenACWY control vaccination. These receptors were taken from an adult in good health.

This rearrangement joins TRBV7-9 to TRBJ2-1, with 10 bases fitting TRBD2. There are 14 residues in the CDR3. From germline, CDR1 is SEHNR and CDR2 FQNEAQ (reference sequence). V gave up 4 bases and J gave up 8 bases; unmatched junction bases: 5. This CDR3 is CASSSSGSSHEQFF. CDR3 nucleotides: TGTGCCAGCAGCTCTAGCGGGAGTTCCCATGAGCAGTTCTTC.

J is TRBJ2-1 and V is TRBV7-6; 8 bases map to TRBD1. Per the germline V gene, CDR1 is SGHVS and CDR2 is FNYEAQ. This CDR3 spans 16 amino acids. Trimming removed 5 bases from V and 2 bases from J; junction bases left unmatched: 8. The CDR3 coding sequence is TGTGCCAGCAGCGTACCGACAGGGGCTCCCTACAATGAGCAGTTCTTC. Protein product: CASSVPTGAPYNEQFF.

This clone was recorded once. The chain recombines TRBV3-1 (or the pseudogene TRBV3-2) with TRBJ1-6, with unresolved D. Per germline, CDR1 LGHDT and CDR2 YNNKEL (reference sequence). The length of the CDR3 is 13 residues. V lost 1 base and J lost 7, with 5 bases in between. DNA for the CDR3: TGTGCCAGCAGCCAAGGGTGGAATTCACCCCTCCACTTT. Translated: CASSQGWNSPLHF.

The CDR3 sequence is CASSPGSGRSYNEQFF. The CDR3 nucleotides are TGTGCCAGCAGCCCGGGGAGCGGGAGGTCCTACAATGAGCAGTTCTTC. The chain links TRBV11-3 to TRBJ2-1; 9 bases line up with TRBD2. The V gene end was trimmed by 5 bases and the J gene end by 1 base; junction bases not matched to a gene: 6. CDR1 is SGHNT and CDR2 is YENEEA in the germline V gene. CDR3 length equals 16 residues.

The rearrangement joins TRBV27 to TRBJ2-7, with 15 bases matching TRBD2. Trimming removed 4 bases from V and 7 bases from J; junction bases left unmatched: 11. CDR3 length: 17 amino acids. Germline V gene sequence: CDR1 MNHEY, CDR2 SMNVEV (reference sequence). The CDR3 region is CASSSYSGLAGGSEQYF. The DNA for the CDR3 is TGTGCCAGCAGTTCCTACTCTGGACTAGCGGGAGGGTCTGAGCAGTACTTC.

The chain has TRBV10-1 and TRBJ2-2; 8 bases are a match to TRBD2. Germline V gene lookup returns CDR1 WNHNN and CDR2 SYGVQD (reference sequence). V lost 2 bases and J lost 5; bases outside the gene matches: 4. This CDR3 has 15 residues. This CDR3 reads CASSEARGGTGELFF. In DNA form, the CDR3 reads TGCGCCAGCAGTGAGGCACGGGGGGGGACCGGGGAGCTGTTTTTT.

The rearrangement uses TRBV7-9 and TRBJ1-1, with D tentatively TRBD1 (6 bases). V was shortened by 10 bases and J by 6 bases, with 18 bases between the two germline ends. The germline V gene has CDR1 SEHNR and CDR2 FQNEAQ (reference sequence). The length of the CDR3 is 13 residues. CDR3 loop: CATKQGTLSEAFF. In nucleotides, the CDR3 is TGTGCCACAAAACAAGGGACATTATCTGAAGCTTTCTTT.

The rearrangement uses TRBV7-2 and TRBJ2-5; maybe TRBD2 (6 bases). The ends were cut back, 4 bases at V and 0 bases at J, with 21 bases in the middle. Germline V gives CDR1 SGHTA, CDR2 FQGNSA. The CDR3 sequence is 18 residues long. The CDR3 bases are TGTGCCAGCAGCTCTAGTCGGGCGGGAACATCACACCAAGAGACCCAGTACTTC. Protein sequence: CASSSSRAGTSHQETQYF.

Written as DNA, the CDR3 is TGTGCCAGCAGTCCCGCCTCAGCTGGAAACACCATATATTTT. This gives the protein CASSPASAGNTIYF. The chain has TRBV6-5 and TRBJ1-3; D unclear. In germline, CDR1 is MNHEY, CDR2 SVGAGI. This CDR3 is built from 14 residues. Between the trimmed V and J ends, which lost 5 bases and 2 bases, there was a span of 10 bases.

J is TRBJ1-2 and V is TRBV6-5; a weak D match, TRBD1 (6 bases). The CDR3 is 13 amino acids. V was trimmed by 6 bases and J by 2 bases, leaving 10 bases between them. Germline CDR1 reads MNHEY; CDR2 reads SVGAGI. CDR3: CASSQQGNYGYTF. Here the CDR3 DNA reads TGTGCCAGCAGCCAACAGGGAAACTATGGCTACACCTTC.

The chain recombines TRBV30 with TRBJ1-4; D unclear. The germline V gene encodes CDR1 GTSNPN and CDR2 SVGIG (reference sequence). The length of the CDR3 is 11 residues. V shed 1 base and J shed 6 bases, with 3 bases lying between them. The CDR3 reads CAWSEDEKLFF. The DNA of the CDR3 is TGTGCCTGGAGTGAAGATGAAAAACTGTTTTTT. The full variable domain, completed using reference TRBV30 and TRBJ1-4, is SQTIHQWPATLVQPVGSPLSLECTVEGTSNPNLYWYRQAAGRGLQLLFYSVGIGQISSEVPQNLSASRPQDRQFILSSKKLLLSDSGFYLCAWSEDEKLFFGSGTQLSVL.

The chain recombines TRBV5-1 with TRBJ1-3; a weak D match, TRBD1 (6 bases). V lost 3 bases and J lost 2, with 18 bases in between. Germline loops: CDR1 SGHRS, CDR2 YFSETQ. CDR3 length: 17 amino acids. CDR3 in DNA: TGCGCCAGCAGCTCGGCTCCACAGGGAAGGCCTGGAAACACCATATATTTT. Protein: CASSSAPQGRPGNTIYF.

The V gene is TRBV10-3, the J gene TRBJ2-3; the D is unclear. Trimming removed 6 bases at V and 2 bases at J, with 9 bases between. This CDR3 has 13 residues. Germline CDR1 ENHRY, CDR2 SYGVKD. The CDR3 spells CAIRARDTDTQYF. Here the CDR3 DNA reads TGTGCCATCAGGGCTAGAGACACAGATACGCAGTATTTT.

This clone was counted only a few times. CDR3 nucleotides: TGTGCCATCAGTGTCAGCAGGGTGGTCGACGAGCAGTACTTC. The encoded protein is CAISVSRVVDEQYF. The chain combines TRBV10-3 with TRBJ2-7; TRBD1 might be the D (5 bases). The V end was cut by 4 bases, the J end by 5 bases, with 15 bases between. The length of the CDR3 is 14 residues. CDR1 and CDR2 from the germline V gene are ENHRY and SYGVKD.

V gene TRBV6-2 or TRBV6-3 combines with J gene TRBJ2-2, with D perhaps TRBD2 (5 bases). Trimming cost V 3 bases and J 0 bases, with 11 bases left between them. Looked up from germline, CDR1 is MNHEY and CDR2 is SVGEGT. CDR3 length: 16 residues. The CDR3 DNA is TGTGCCAGCAGTTATCCACGGAGGTCGAACACCGGGGAGCTGTTTTTT. The encoded protein is CASSYPRRSNTGELFF.

The genes are TRBV11-3 and TRBJ2-1, with D perhaps matching TRBD2 (6 bases). This CDR3 is 16 amino acids long. V lost 6 bases, J lost 5 bases, and 20 bases lay in between. Germline CDR1 is SGHNT and CDR2 is YENEEA. The CDR3: CASRVTSFGRDNEQFF. The CDR3 DNA sequence: TGTGCCAGCAGGGTTACTAGCTTCGGACGGGACAATGAGCAGTTCTTC.

The chain recombines TRBV30 with TRBJ1-6; tentative D call: TRBD1 (5 bases). The CDR3 has 15 amino acids. Germline V gene lookup returns CDR1 GTSNPN and CDR2 SVGIG (reference sequence). V lost 4 bases, J lost 4 bases, and 14 bases lay in between. The CDR3 DNA sequence: TGTGCCTGGAAGGGGACGGGACTTTATAATTCACCCCTCCACTTT. It encodes CAWKGTGLYNSPLHF.

The chain has TRBV27 and TRBJ2-7; 7 bases are a match to TRBD2. The trim removed 5 bases at V and 6 bases at J, leaving 13 bases unmatched. This CDR3 has 15 amino acids. Per the germline V gene, CDR1 is MNHEY and CDR2 is SMNVEV (reference sequence). This CDR3 is CASSPTSGAFGEQYF. Written as DNA, the CDR3 is TGTGCCAGCAGTCCCACGAGCGGGGCCTTCGGCGAGCAGTACTTC.

The chain is built from TRBV6-1 and TRBJ2-5; D is uncertain. The CDR3 loop spans 12 amino acids. The ends were cut back, 1 base at V and 4 bases at J, with 4 bases in the middle. Looked up from germline, CDR1 is MNHNS and CDR2 is SASEGT. The CDR3 spells CASSEVGETQYF. CDR3 DNA sequence: TGTGCCAGCAGTGAAGTTGGAGAGACCCAGTACTTC.

The chain recombines TRBV7-8 with TRBJ2-7; TRBD2 matches 13 bases. This CDR3 is 16 amino acids long. CDR1 and CDR2 (germline): SGHVS, FQNEAQ. The ends lost 5 bases at V and 2 bases at J; junction bases unmatched: 6. CDR3: CASSRLGLAGAYEQYF. DNA of the CDR3: TGTGCCAGCAGCCGCTTAGGACTAGCGGGGGCCTACGAGCAGTACTTC. The full variable domain, rest sourced from reference TRBV7-8 and TRBJ2-7, is GAGVSQSPRYKVAKRGQDVALRCDPISGHVSLFWYQQALGQGPEFLTYFQNEAQLDKSGLPSDRFFAERPEGSVSTLKIQRTQQEDSAVYLCASSRLGLAGAYEQYFGPGTRLTVT.

A remark on this clone: This sample includes further DNA sequences coding for the same CDR3. The chain is built from TRBV6-1 and TRBJ2-7; 8 bases line up with TRBD2. J gave up 0 bases and V 3 bases, and 4 bases lay outside the gene matches. Germline lookup yields CDR1 MNHNS and CDR2 SASEGT. The CDR3 totals 15 residues. The CDR3 is CASSEESGSSYEQYF. The DNA for the CDR3 is TGTGCCAGCAGTGAGGAAAGCGGGAGCTCCTACGAGCAGTACTTC.

The V call is TRBV2, the J call TRBJ1-1, with D uncertain. The germline V gene encodes CDR1 SNHLY and CDR2 FYNNEI. Trimming stripped 7 bases from V and 3 bases from J, with 12 bases between. This CDR3 spans 13 amino acids. CDR3 DNA sequence: TGTGCCAGCAATACACAGCAAGACACTGAAGCTTTCTTT. This gives the protein CASNTQQDTEAFF.

The V gene is TRBV14, the J gene TRBJ2-1; D not resolved. V lost 6 bases and J 7 bases, leaving 7 bases between the germline ends. This CDR3 has 11 residues. The germline V gene encodes CDR1 SGHDN and CDR2 FVKESK. The CDR3 DNA reads as TGTGCCAGCAGGAGTGGGAATGAGCAGTTCTTC. Protein sequence: CASRSGNEQFF.

CDR3 sequence reads: CASSTLSGTYTDTQYF. As DNA, the CDR3 is TGTGCCAGCAGCACCTTGAGCGGGACATACACAGATACGCAGTATTTT. This chain connects TRBV9 to TRBJ2-3, with D maybe TRBD2 (7 bases). CDR1 and CDR2 from the germline V gene are SGDLS and YYNGEE. The CDR3 consists of 16 residues. V shed 4 bases and J shed 2 bases, with 17 bases lying between them.

V and J are TRBV11-3 and TRBJ2-5; no reliable D call. Germline V CDR1 and CDR2: SGHNT, YENEEA. This CDR3 region has 13 residues. Trimming left V 1 base short and J 7 bases short, with 10 bases between. In DNA, the CDR3 is TGTGCCAGCAGCTTAGTTCCGCTGGGGACCCAGTACTTC. This sequence encodes CASSLVPLGTQYF.

The gene calls are TRBV6-5 and TRBJ2-6; D remains unclear. The CDR3 is 12 residues long. The V end was cut by 10 bases, the J end by 0 bases, with 4 bases between. Germline V lookup: CDR1 MNHEY, CDR2 SVGAGI. For the CDR3, the DNA is TGTGCCACCTTCTCTGGGGCCAACGTCCTGACTTTC. Protein sequence: CATFSGANVLTF.

The CDR3 protein is CASKPKQGATNEQFF. Here the CDR3 DNA reads TGCGCCTCCAAACCCAAACAGGGGGCGACCAATGAGCAGTTCTTC. The chain links TRBV10-1 to TRBJ2-1; TRBD1 aligns across 9 bases. J gave up 6 bases and V 11 bases, and 14 bases lay outside the gene matches. The length of the CDR3 is 15 residues. Germline V gene sequence: CDR1 WNHNN, CDR2 SYGVQD (reference sequence).

The genes are TRBV2 and TRBJ1-5; D gene unclear. The CDR3 totals 14 residues. V lost 3 bases and J lost 4, with 10 bases in between. Germline-derived CDR1 and CDR2 are SNHLY and FYNNEI. The CDR3 sequence is CASSEVTPNQPQHF. The CDR3 DNA reads TGTGCCAGCAGTGAGGTGACACCAAATCAGCCCCAGCATTTT.

This clone was seen a few times. V gene TRBV11-3 combines with J gene TRBJ1-1, with TRBD1 as a possible D gene (5 bases). In germline, CDR1 is SGHNT, CDR2 YENEEA. Trimming left V 5 bases short and J 5 bases short, with 15 bases between. CDR3 length: 14 amino acids. The CDR3: CASSPRAEGTEAFF. The CDR3 nucleotides read TGTGCCAGCAGCCCCCGTGCCGAGGGGACTGAAGCTTTCTTT.